These T cell receptor beta chains were read from a single sample in a study of shared clonotypes between healthy human individuals. Here immunoSEQ multiplex PCR was the method, and the copy in TCRdb shows in-frame clones only, minus some. Among around 2.1 million clones, approximately 96% were seen once, and the ten largest hold 0.13%. Sequencing was carried out using naive CD4+ T cells sorted from blood. Receptors originate from a young man in good health. Each CDR3 is given with its conserved first and last residue. The order of the fields is D gene, clone size, J gene, V gene, CDR3 protein, CDR3 DNA. D genes are given only for firm matches. Part of the rows lack a size; the others show once, few, many or a class for expanded clones.

- - TRBJ1-1 TRBV28 CASSFGLEAFF TGTGCCAGCAGTTTTGGGCTGGAAGCTTTCTTT
- - TRBJ1-6 TRBV27 CASSSTVNSPLHF TGTGCCAGCAGTTCGACAGTTAATTCACCCCTCCACTTT
TRBD2 - TRBJ2-5 TRBV5-1 CASSLGVAGGTQETQYF TGCGCCAGCAGCTTGGGAGTAGCGGGGGGAACTCAAGAGACCCAGTACTTC
TRBD1 - TRBJ1-6 TRBV5-1 CASSLGSRQGVGRSYNSPLHF TGCGCCAGCAGCTTGGGCTCACGCCAGGGGGTCGGAAGATCGTATAATTCACCCCTCCACTTT
- - TRBJ2-3 TRBV29-1 CSVVTGADTQYF TGCAGCGTAGTGACGGGGGCAGATACGCAGTATTTT
- - TRBJ1-1 TRBV12-5 CASGSGAGTSAAEAFF TGTGCTAGTGGTTCAGGAGCCGGGACCTCAGCAGCTGAAGCTTTCTTT
- - TRBJ1-4 TRBV2 CASKAAGNEKLFF TGTGCCAGCAAAGCCGCCGGTAATGAAAAACTGTTTTTT
TRBD1 - TRBJ2-7 TRBV6-5 CASSYAGQGRYEQYF TGTGCCAGCAGTTACGCGGGACAGGGGAGGTACGAGCAGTACTTC
- - TRBJ2-2 TRBV9 CASSVEVRAGTGELFF TGTGCCAGCAGCGTAGAGGTCAGGGCTGGGACCGGGGAGCTGTTTTTT
- - TRBJ2-5 TRBV7-9 CASSLAGRIDLQETQYF TGTGCCAGCAGCTTAGCAGGCCGAATAGATCTCCAAGAGACCCAGTACTTC
TRBD1 - TRBJ1-2 TRBV7-2 CASSLGTGSGGYTF TGTGCCAGCAGCTTGGGGACAGGGTCGGGTGGCTACACCTTC
- few TRBJ2-7 TRBV14 CASSQDVRAPRF TGTGCCAGCAGCCAAGATGTGAGGGCCCCTCGATTC
TRBD1 - TRBJ2-7 TRBV5-1 CASSLEGTGGNEQYF TGCGCCAGCAGCTTGGAGGGGACAGGGGGCAACGAGCAGTACTTC
- - TRBJ2-2 TRBV6-1 CATPTHANTGELFF TGTGCCACCCCGACACACGCGAACACCGGGGAGCTGTTTTTT
- - TRBJ2-2 TRBV6-5 CASSYLPNVMELFF TGTGCCAGCAGTTACCTTCCCAACGTAATGGAGCTGTTTTTT
TRBD2 - TRBJ2-1 TRBV11-2 CASSRRTTSGIRSYNEQFF TGTGCCAGCAGCCGCAGAACCACTAGCGGGATTCGCTCCTACAATGAGCAGTTCTTC